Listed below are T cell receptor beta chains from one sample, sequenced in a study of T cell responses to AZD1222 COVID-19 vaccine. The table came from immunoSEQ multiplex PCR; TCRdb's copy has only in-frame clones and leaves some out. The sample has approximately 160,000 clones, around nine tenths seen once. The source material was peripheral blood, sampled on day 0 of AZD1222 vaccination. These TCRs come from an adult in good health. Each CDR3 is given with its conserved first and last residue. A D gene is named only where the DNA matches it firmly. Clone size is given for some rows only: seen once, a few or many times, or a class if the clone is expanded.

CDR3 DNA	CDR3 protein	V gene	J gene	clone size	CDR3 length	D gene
TGTGCCAGCAAGACTAGCGGGCCCACGAACACCGGGGAGCTGTTTTTT	CASKTSGPTNTGELFF	TRBV4-2	TRBJ2-2	NA	16	TRBD2
TGTGCCAGCAGTTTTTCGGGGGATTCAGAGACCCAGTACTTC	CASSFSGDSETQYF	TRBV27	TRBJ2-5	NA	14	NA
TGTGCCAGCAGTTTTACGGTGAACACTGAAGCTTTCTTT	CASSFTVNTEAFF	TRBV12-3/TRBV12-4	TRBJ1-1	NA	13	NA
TGCAGCGTTGGGCGGAATAATGAAAAACTGTTTTTT	CSVGRNNEKLFF	TRBV29-1	TRBJ1-4	NA	12	NA
TGTGCCAGCAGTTGGCAGGGGTCCTCCTACGAGCAGTACTTC	CASSWQGSSYEQYF	TRBV6-5	TRBJ2-7	once	14	NA
TGTGCCAGCTCACCCTCGGACAGTCGGGAGCAGTACTTC	CASSPSDSREQYF	TRBV18	TRBJ2-7	NA	13	NA
TGTGCCAGCTCACCGGGACTAGCCGGGGAGACCCAGTACTTC	CASSPGLAGETQYF	TRBV18	TRBJ2-5	NA	14	TRBD2
TGTGCCAGCTCACCACCTTCTGGGTCGGACACTGAAGCTTTCTTT	CASSPPSGSDTEAFF	TRBV18	TRBJ1-1	NA	15	NA
TGTGCCAGCAGCCACGAAATGACGGGGCACTCCTACGAGCAGTACTTC	CASSHEMTGHSYEQYF	TRBV4-2	TRBJ2-7	NA	16	NA
TGTGCCAGCAGCGTTGACCGCAGCTATGGCTACACCTTC	CASSVDRSYGYTF	TRBV9	TRBJ1-2	NA	13	NA
TGTGCCAGCAGGCCCCCGACAGGGGAGGGTTCACCCCTCCACTTT	CASRPPTGEGSPLHF	TRBV6-5	TRBJ1-6	NA	15	TRBD1
TGTGCCAGCAGCTCCCTCAAGGGCAGGGATGCTGGCTACACCTTC	CASSSLKGRDAGYTF	TRBV5-5	TRBJ1-2	NA	15	NA
TGTGCCAGCAGCTTAGAGGACTTGGGGGACTACGAGCAGTACTTC	CASSLEDLGDYEQYF	TRBV11-2	TRBJ2-7	NA	15	NA
TGTGCCAGCGGGGCGGGGTACTCTGGAAACACCATATATTTT	CASGAGYSGNTIYF	TRBV9	TRBJ1-3	NA	14	NA
TGTGCCAGCAGTTTGGACTCCAGAGCCACTGAAGCTTTCTTT	CASSLDSRATEAFF	TRBV6-2/TRBV6-3	TRBJ1-1	NA	14	NA
TGCAGCGTGGGGCGGATGAACACTGAAGCTTTCTTT	CSVGRMNTEAFF	TRBV29-1	TRBJ1-1	NA	12	NA
TGTGCCAGCTCACCAGCCGGCTGGAACTCTGGAAACACCATATATTTT	CASSPAGWNSGNTIYF	TRBV18	TRBJ1-3	NA	16	NA
TGTGCCAGCAGTTATTGGGCGGGGGGGCGGTCCTACAATGAGCAGTTCTTC	CASSYWAGGRSYNEQFF	TRBV6-2/TRBV6-3	TRBJ2-1	NA	17	TRBD2
TGCGCCAGCTCCGAGGACGCGAAAAAAGGGCAGGGGAGGAACTATGGCTACACCTTC	CASSEDAKKGQGRNYGYTF	TRBV10-1	TRBJ1-2	NA	19	NA
TGTGCCATCAGTGATTTTACTAGCGGGGGGAATGAGCAGTTCTTC	CAISDFTSGGNEQFF	TRBV10-3	TRBJ2-1	NA	15	TRBD2
TGTGCCAGCAGTCTAATAGCGGGGGGCACAGATACGCAGTATTTT	CASSLIAGGTDTQYF	TRBV7-9	TRBJ2-3	NA	15	TRBD2
TGTGCCAGCAGCCCGGAACGTAACTATGGCTACACCTTC	CASSPERNYGYTF	TRBV7-9	TRBJ1-2	NA	13	NA
TGTGCCAGCAGTCCCGGGACAGCTAACTATGGCTACACCTTC	CASSPGTANYGYTF	TRBV6-6	TRBJ1-2	NA	14	TRBD1
TGCGCCAGCAGCCAGGGTACGGGACAGGGCCGAACTAACTATGGCTACACCTTC	CASSQGTGQGRTNYGYTF	TRBV4-1	TRBJ1-2	NA	18	TRBD1
TGTGCCAGTAGTATGGCGGACAGGGGGGCCTACGAGCAGTACTTC	CASSMADRGAYEQYF	TRBV19	TRBJ2-7	NA	15	TRBD1
TGTGCCAGTAGTTCCCAGGGCGTATCGTACCAAGAGACCCAGTACTTC	CASSSQGVSYQETQYF	TRBV19	TRBJ2-5	once	16	NA
TGTGCCAGCTCGGGTCGAACAGAGAACTACGAGCAGTACTTC	CASSGRTENYEQYF	TRBV13	TRBJ2-7	NA	14	NA
TGTGCCAGCAACCAGAGGGGAACAGATACGCAGTATTTT	CASNQRGTDTQYF	TRBV7-8	TRBJ2-3	NA	13	NA
TGTGCCAGCAGCCCCCCCAGCGGGGGGGATGAGCAGTTCTTC	CASSPPSGGDEQFF	TRBV9	TRBJ2-1	NA	14	TRBD2
TGTGCCAGTAGTCTCTGGGACGTCCTGACTTTC	CASSLWDVLTF	TRBV19	TRBJ2-6	NA	11	NA
TGCAGCGTTGAAGGTTGGAGGGTAAGCGATGGCTACACCTTC	CSVEGWRVSDGYTF	TRBV29-1	TRBJ1-2	NA	14	NA
TGTGCCAGCAGCCGGCTAGCGGGTAGTGTGACTACGCAGTATTTT	CASSRLAGSVTTQYF	TRBV6-2/TRBV6-3	TRBJ2-3	NA	15	TRBD2
TGCGCCAGCAGCCAAGGGGCGACAGGGGATTTCTATGGCTACACCTTC	CASSQGATGDFYGYTF	TRBV4-3	TRBJ1-2	NA	16	TRBD1
TGTGCCAGCAGCCAAGCCGGTGGGCTTGCCACTGAAGCTTTCTTT	CASSQAGGLATEAFF	TRBV14	TRBJ1-1	few	15	NA
TGTGCCTGGAGTGTAGGGGGAAATTCACCCCTCCACTTT	CAWSVGGNSPLHF	TRBV30	TRBJ1-6	NA	13	NA
TGTGCCAGCAGCCCCTTTGCGGCCTATGGCTACACCTTC	CASSPFAAYGYTF	TRBV7-2	TRBJ1-2	NA	13	NA
TGTGCCAGCAGCTTGAAGGGGGAAAGAGAGACCCAGTACTTC	CASSLKGERETQYF	TRBV5-4	TRBJ2-5	NA	14	NA
TGTGCCAGCAGCGTACCGGCACTAGCGGGGCAAACCGGGGAGCTGTTTTTT	CASSVPALAGQTGELFF	TRBV9	TRBJ2-2	NA	17	TRBD2
TGTGCCAGCACCTACGGGGGGTTCGGGACCCAGTACTTC	CASTYGGFGTQYF	TRBV7-2	TRBJ2-5	NA	13	TRBD2
TGTGCCGGAAGGACAGGGAGGGACACTGAAGCTTTCTTT	CAGRTGRDTEAFF	TRBV30	TRBJ1-1	NA	13	TRBD1
TGTGCCCGCAGAACAGGGGCCCCGAACACTGAAGCTTTCTTT	CARRTGAPNTEAFF	TRBV30	TRBJ1-1	few	14	TRBD1
TGTGCCAGCAGCTCGCGGACAGGGTATGGCTACACCTTC	CASSSRTGYGYTF	TRBV7-2	TRBJ1-2	NA	13	TRBD1
TGTGCCAGCAGTCGACCGGGACAGGGAGGGGCGCAGTATTTT	CASSRPGQGGAQYF	TRBV6-6	TRBJ2-3	NA	14	TRBD1